One sample yielded the 24 T cell receptor beta chains listed below, sequenced in a study of control samples from healthy donors and cancer patients. The method was immunoSEQ multiplex PCR; TCRdb's version includes in-frame clones alone and lacks a portion of them. The sample records approximately 72,000 clones, roughly 90% being singletons. The sequencing sample was made of blood. The source of these receptors is a man aged 50 to 59 in good health.

The chain combines TRBV6-6 with TRBJ1-4, with D possibly matching TRBD1 (5 bases). With 6 bases removed from V and 6 bases from J, the gap between germline ends came to 11 bases. CDR3 length: 13 amino acids. Germline-derived CDR1 and CDR2 are MNHNY and SVGAGI (reference sequence). The CDR3 loop is CASRPGTDEKLFF. Here the CDR3 DNA reads TGTGCCAGCAGACCTGGGACCGATGAAAAACTGTTTTTT.

The rearrangement uses TRBV6-2 or TRBV6-3 and TRBJ2-7; 12 nucleotides match TRBD2. Trimming cost V 2 bases and J 4 bases; bases outside gene matches: 3. The CDR3 consists of 15 residues. The germline V gene has CDR1 MNHEY and CDR2 SVGEGT. The CDR3 region has the DNA TGTGCCAGCAGTTACGGAACTAGCGGGGGGTACGAGCAGTACTTC. This sequence encodes CASSYGTSGGYEQYF.

As DNA, the CDR3 is TGTGCCAGTAGTAAGGGGCCCCTAGTCACAGATACGCAGTATTTT. Residues: CASSKGPLVTDTQYF. The chain links TRBV19 to TRBJ2-3; a weak D match, TRBD1 (5 bases). V was cut by 4 bases and J by 2 bases, with 13 bases left in between. CDR1 is LNHDA and CDR2 is SQIVND in the germline V gene (reference sequence). CDR3 length equals 15 residues. The full variable domain, with the rest looked up from reference TRBV19 and TRBJ2-3, is DGGITQSPKYLFRKEGQNVTLSCEQNLNHDAMYWYRQDPGQGLRLIYYSQIVNDFQKGDIAEGYSVSREKKESFPLTVTSAQKNPTAFYLCASSKGPLVTDTQYFGPGTRLTVL.

The gene calls are TRBV27 and TRBJ2-3; 12 bases align to TRBD2. CDR1 and CDR2 (germline): MNHEY, SMNVEV (reference sequence). The CDR3 has 14 amino acids. With V trimmed by 5 bases and J by 5 bases, 2 bases remained unmatched. Written as DNA, the CDR3 is TGTGCCAGCAGTGGACTAGCGGGGTTAGATACGCAGTATTTT. Protein sequence: CASSGLAGLDTQYF.

This rearrangement joins TRBV9 to TRBJ1-1; D remains unclear. V gave up 4 bases and J gave up 4 bases, with 14 bases separating them. Germline lookup yields CDR1 SGDLS and CDR2 YYNGEE. The CDR3 spans 14 residues. This CDR3 is CASSQMVSSTEAFF. CDR3 in DNA: TGTGCCAGCAGCCAGATGGTCAGTAGCACTGAAGCTTTCTTT.

This chain links TRBV24-1 with TRBJ2-3, with a tentative D call TRBD2 (6 bases). The CDR3 covers 16 residues. Trimming stripped 5 bases from V and 0 bases from J, with 14 bases between. Germline-derived CDR1 and CDR2 are KGHDR and SFDVKD. CDR3 residues: CATSGLAETSTDTQYF. CDR3 sequence (DNA): TGTGCCACCAGTGGTTTAGCGGAGACAAGCACAGATACGCAGTATTTT.

The chain links TRBV4-2 to TRBJ1-3, with 7 bases lining up with TRBD1. The CDR3 consists of 17 residues. Looked up from germline, CDR1 is LGHNA and CDR2 is YNFKEQ. Germline trimming cut 1 base from V and 2 bases from J; bases unmatched to any gene: 8. The CDR3 DNA sequence: TGTGCCAGCAGCCAAGGTACACAGGGGTCAGCTGGAAACACCATATATTTT. Encoded protein: CASSQGTQGSAGNTIYF.

The chain joins TRBV7-8 to TRBJ2-1, with 8 positions matching TRBD2. The CDR3 spans 16 residues. Losses at the gene ends were 3 bases for V and 11 bases for J; bases not matched to a gene: 15. Per the germline V gene, CDR1 is SGHVS and CDR2 is FQNEAQ. Here the CDR3 reads CASSLGGRGADWKQFF. DNA for the CDR3: TGTGCCAGCAGCTTGGGAGGGCGGGGGGCCGACTGGAAGCAGTTCTTC.

The rearrangement joins TRBV6-5 to TRBJ1-2; 8 bases map to TRBD1. From germline, CDR1 is MNHEY and CDR2 SVGAGI. The length of the CDR3 is 14 residues. J was trimmed by 6 bases and V by 9 bases; bases with no gene match: 12. DNA for the CDR3: TGTGCCAGTATTCGGACAGGGATGCTTCATGGCTACACCTTC. Translated: CASIRTGMLHGYTF.

This clone showed up just once. The chain carries TRBV3-1 (or the pseudogene TRBV3-2) and TRBJ2-3; 7 bases agree with TRBD1. Germline V gene data show CDR1 as LGHDT and CDR2 as YNNKEL (reference sequence). V was clipped by 4 bases and J by 3 bases; unmatched bases: 4. CDR3 length: 14 amino acids. CDR3 amino acids: CASSPRQGTDTQYF. The CDR3 DNA is TGTGCCAGCAGCCCCCGACAGGGTACAGATACGCAGTATTTT.

Here the CDR3 DNA reads TGTGCCAGCAGTACGACAGGGAACTTCTATGGCTACACCTTC. It yields the protein CASSTTGNFYGYTF. This chain joins TRBV27 and TRBJ1-2; 7 bases match TRBD1. The trim removed 5 bases at V and 4 bases at J, leaving 7 bases unmatched. The CDR3 runs 14 residues. Germline CDR1 reads MNHEY; CDR2 reads SMNVEV (reference sequence).

A few counts support this clone. The chain joins TRBV5-1 to TRBJ1-4, with 7 bases that match TRBD1. CDR3 length equals 14 residues. The V and J ends lost 4 bases and 5 bases, in that order; junction bases with no gene match: 5. Germline CDR1 SGHRS, CDR2 YFSETQ. The CDR3 coding sequence is TGCGCCAGCAGCCTGGAGGGGGCGAATGAAAAACTGTTTTTT. It specifies CASSLEGANEKLFF.

The chain uses TRBV11-1 and TRBJ1-4; maybe TRBD1 (5 bases). Trimming removed 4 bases at V and 10 bases at J, with 19 bases between. The CDR3 totals 15 residues. The germline gives CDR1 SGHAT, CDR2 FQDESV (reference sequence). CDR3 sequence: CASSSRGAGLGKLFF. In nucleotides, the CDR3 is TGTGCCAGCAGCTCGAGGGGCGCGGGGCTTGGAAAACTGTTTTTT.

V gene TRBV10-1 combines with J gene TRBJ1-6, with 7 bases lining up with TRBD1. The CDR3 is 14 amino acids. With V trimmed by 9 bases and J by 4 bases, 6 bases remained unmatched. Per the germline V gene, CDR1 is WNHNN and CDR2 is SYGVQD (reference sequence). The CDR3 DNA reads TGCGCCAGTTGGACAGGCGAATATAATTCACCCCTCCACTTT. This codes for CASWTGEYNSPLHF.

The gene calls are TRBV5-4 and TRBJ1-4; D is possibly TRBD1 (5 bases). Germline V CDR1 and CDR2: SGHNT, YYREEE (reference sequence). Trimming pared 5 bases from V and 5 bases from J, leaving 13 bases between. CDR3 length: 14 residues. CDR3 bases: TGTGCCAGCAGTACACAGGCTCCGAATGAAAAACTGTTTTTT. This encodes CASSTQAPNEKLFF.

The V call is TRBV6-5, the J call TRBJ1-6; D is perhaps TRBD1 (6 bases). CDR3 length: 15 residues. The V end lost 6 bases, the J end lost 9 bases, and 18 bases lay between the germline ends. Germline V lookup: CDR1 MNHEY, CDR2 SVGAGI. The CDR3 sequence is CASSPGWGAGSPLHF. The CDR3 region has the DNA TGTGCCAGCAGCCCCGGTTGGGGGGCGGGTTCACCCCTCCACTTT.

This sequence joins TRBV24-1 and TRBJ1-2; 8 bases fit TRBD1. Germline lookup yields CDR1 KGHDR and CDR2 SFDVKD. J gave up 3 bases and V 4 bases, and 6 bases lay outside the gene matches. This CDR3 is 15 amino acids long. The CDR3 reads CATSDRTGLDYGYTF. Here the CDR3 DNA reads TGTGCCACCAGTGACAGGACAGGGTTGGACTATGGCTACACCTTC.

V usage is TRBV7-8 and J usage is TRBJ2-1; TRBD2 agrees at 8 bases. The germline gives CDR1 SGHVS, CDR2 FQNEAQ. Unmatched junction bases numbered 5, after V lost 2 bases and J lost 5 bases. CDR3 length: 15 amino acids. CDR3 nucleotides: TGTGCCAGCAGCTTAACGGGACTAGGGCACAATGAGCAGTTCTTC. Translating gives CASSLTGLGHNEQFF.

The chain is built from TRBV5-1 and TRBJ2-7; D may correspond to TRBD1 or TRBD2 (5 bases each). CDR3 length: 14 amino acids. The V end was cut by 5 bases, the J end by 1 base, with 13 bases between. The germline V gene has CDR1 SGHRS and CDR2 YFSETQ. This chain's CDR3 is CASRPGRGSYEQYF. CDR3 coding DNA: TGCGCCAGCAGGCCGGGACGGGGATCCTACGAGCAGTACTTC.

The chain couples TRBV4-2 to TRBJ2-7, with D possibly matching TRBD2 (5 bases). Germline V CDR1 and CDR2: LGHNA, YNFKEQ. The CDR3 totals 13 residues. The V end lost 4 bases, the J end lost 0 bases, and 7 bases lay between the germline ends. This CDR3 reads CASSRESSYEQYF. CDR3 bases: TGTGCCAGCAGCCGGGAGAGCTCCTACGAGCAGTACTTC.

This clone was seen only a few times. The V gene is TRBV7-2, the J gene TRBJ2-3; D call uncertain. From germline, CDR1 is SGHTA and CDR2 FQGNSA. Between the trimmed V and J ends, which lost 5 bases and 0 bases, there was a span of 9 bases. This CDR3 spans 14 amino acids. The CDR3 reads CASSPLGSTDTQYF. In DNA form, the CDR3 reads TGTGCCAGCAGCCCTTTGGGCAGCACAGATACGCAGTATTTT.

The chain links TRBV27 to TRBJ1-5; a possible D gene is TRBD1 (5 bases). CDR1 and CDR2 (germline): MNHEY, SMNVEV (reference sequence). The V end was cut by 5 bases, the J end by 9 bases, with 14 bases between. The CDR3 has 13 residues. For the CDR3, the DNA is TGTGCCAGCAGTCAGGGACGGGGGAGGCCCCAGCATTTT. It encodes CASSQGRGRPQHF.

The V call is TRBV7-9, the J call TRBJ2-3, with D hard to call. CDR1 is SEHNR and CDR2 is FQNEAQ in the germline V gene (reference sequence). The CDR3 has 12 amino acids. Trimming removed 5 bases from V and 5 bases from J, with 8 bases in between. CDR3 DNA sequence: TGTGCCAGCAGCCCAGTAGAAGATACGCAGTATTTT. Its protein is CASSPVEDTQYF.

This chain joins TRBV6-5 and TRBJ2-3; D is ambiguous. V was pared by 8 bases and J by 0 bases, with 12 bases between. CDR3 length: 14 residues. CDR1 is MNHEY, CDR2 SVGAGI, per germline. The CDR3 DNA sequence: TGTGCCAGCCTTGAGACACCGAGCACAGATACGCAGTATTTT. Its protein is CASLETPSTDTQYF.